A selection of T cell receptor beta chains follows, all from one sample in a study of shared clonotypes between healthy human individuals. The table came from immunoSEQ multiplex PCR; TCRdb's copy has only in-frame clones and leaves some out. The sample lists about 670,000 clones, less than 80% occurring once. Sequencing input: memory CD4+ T cells sorted from blood. Receptor source: a woman in her 30s in good health. CDR3s include the opening cysteine and the closing phenylalanine or tryptophan. A D gene is named only where the DNA matches it firmly. Expanded clones get a size class; other rows say once, few or many, or leave the size out.

CDR3 DNA	CDR3 protein	CDR3 length	J gene	clone size	V gene	D gene
TGTGCCAGTGAAGAATTCACAGGGAACTATGGCTACACCTTC	CASEEFTGNYGYTF	14	TRBJ1-2	few	TRBV7-9	NA
TGTGCCATCAGGGCCCAGGGGAACTCCAATGAGCAGTTCTTC	CAIRAQGNSNEQFF	14	TRBJ2-1	NA	TRBV10-3	NA
TGTGCCAGCAGCTACGCGCAGGGGGGGCCCTATGGCTACACCTTC	CASSYAQGGPYGYTF	15	TRBJ1-2	few	TRBV7-2	TRBD1
TGCAGCGTTGAAGAGTCCCAGCGGGGGACGTATGGAACCCAGTACTTC	CSVEESQRGTYGTQYF	16	TRBJ2-5	NA	TRBV29-1	TRBD2
TGTGCCAGCAGCAAAGCCGGGACACATCCTTACGAGCAGTACTTC	CASSKAGTHPYEQYF	15	TRBJ2-7	NA	TRBV21-1	NA
TGTGCCAGCAGTCTAGCGGGAGTAGAGACCCAGTACTTC	CASSLAGVETQYF	13	TRBJ2-5	NA	TRBV5-4	TRBD2
TGCAGCGGAGGGCCGGCCATGAACACTGAAGCTTTCTTT	CSGGPAMNTEAFF	13	TRBJ1-1	NA	TRBV29-1	NA
TGTGCCAGCAGTTTTGGGTCAAGCAATCAGCCCCAGCATTTT	CASSFGSSNQPQHF	14	TRBJ1-5	NA	TRBV28	NA
TGTGCCAGCAGCTTAAGTACCAGCTTATACAATGAGCAGTTCTTC	CASSLSTSLYNEQFF	15	TRBJ2-1	NA	TRBV7-3	NA
TGCGCCAGCAGCTTCGGCGCTTGGGGGACTAGCGGGACATGGGAGCAGTTCTTC	CASSFGAWGTSGTWEQFF	18	TRBJ2-1	NA	TRBV5-1	TRBD2
TGTGCCAGTACCTTTCGACCGCCTAACTATGGCTACACCTTC	CASTFRPPNYGYTF	14	TRBJ1-2	NA	TRBV19	NA
TGTGCCAGCAGTTTAAGGGGGGACAGGGGTGGCTACACCTTC	CASSLRGDRGGYTF	14	TRBJ1-2	few	TRBV28	TRBD1
TGTGCCAGCAGTGAACAGAGCAGGGGGGCGCGGAATTGGGATGAGCAGTTCTTC	CASSEQSRGARNWDEQFF	18	TRBJ2-1	NA	TRBV25-1	NA
TGTGCCAGCAGCCTAAGGGACAGGGATCAGCCCCAGCATTTT	CASSLRDRDQPQHF	14	TRBJ1-5	NA	TRBV5-5	TRBD1
TGCGCCAGCAGCTTGGGACTAGCGGGAGGAATGGGCAATGAGCAGTTCTTC	CASSLGLAGGMGNEQFF	17	TRBJ2-1	NA	TRBV5-1	TRBD2
TGTGCCAGCAGCTCGACTAGCGGGAGGGGTCCTGAGCAGTTCTTC	CASSSTSGRGPEQFF	15	TRBJ2-1	NA	TRBV11-2	TRBD2
TGTGCCTGGAGTGTACTGGGGGAGACCCAGTACTTC	CAWSVLGETQYF	12	TRBJ2-5	NA	TRBV30	NA
TGTGCCAGCAGTTACGCAGGTACCCGGGAGACCCAGTACTTC	CASSYAGTRETQYF	14	TRBJ2-5	NA	TRBV6-5	NA
TGTGCCAGCACTTGGCGGGATAGGAGGGTCGAGCAGTACTTC	CASTWRDRRVEQYF	14	TRBJ2-7	few	TRBV2	NA
TGCGCCAGCAGCTCTCACGGGGGAGGCTCCTACGAGCAGTACTTC	CASSSHGGGSYEQYF	15	TRBJ2-7	many	TRBV5-1	NA
TGTGCCAGCAGGAAGAGGCTAGCGGGAAAAGAGACCCAGTACTTC	CASRKRLAGKETQYF	15	TRBJ2-5	NA	TRBV28	TRBD2
TGTGCCAGCAGTCCCGGACAGGCTGGCCCCTTACGTGGCTACACCTTC	CASSPGQAGPLRGYTF	16	TRBJ1-2	NA	TRBV27	TRBD1
TGTGCCAGCGGACAGAACCGGGAGCTGTTTTTT	CASGQNRELFF	11	TRBJ2-2	NA	TRBV7-9	NA
TGCGCCAGCAGCTTAGCGGAGCCGAGCTCTGGAAACACCATATATTTT	CASSLAEPSSGNTIYF	16	TRBJ1-3	NA	TRBV5-1	NA
TGTGCCAGCAGTTTAGGGACTAGCGGGAGTATAGCCGAGCAGTACTTC	CASSLGTSGSIAEQYF	16	TRBJ2-7	NA	TRBV25-1	TRBD2
TGCGCCAGCAGCTTGGCCCCAGGGAGCAATCAGCCCCAGCATTTT	CASSLAPGSNQPQHF	15	TRBJ1-5	NA	TRBV5-1	NA
TGTGCCGTTCCCCCGGGCTCTGGGGCCAACGTCCTGACTTTC	CAVPPGSGANVLTF	14	TRBJ2-6	NA	TRBV7-9	NA
TGCGCCAGCAGCTTGGCCGTTCACGATGAGCAGTTCTTC	CASSLAVHDEQFF	13	TRBJ2-1	NA	TRBV5-1	NA
TGTGCCAGCAGCCGGTCGGGACAGGGCAGGGGGAACAATCAGCCCCAGCATTTT	CASSRSGQGRGNNQPQHF	18	TRBJ1-5	NA	TRBV27	TRBD1
TGTGCCAGCAGACATTTTCAGGGGAGCACTGAAGCTTTCTTT	CASRHFQGSTEAFF	14	TRBJ1-1	NA	TRBV11-2	NA
TGTGCCAGCAGCTTAGTAGAGGGAGTAAACTACGAGCAGTACTTC	CASSLVEGVNYEQYF	15	TRBJ2-7	NA	TRBV7-2	NA
TGTGCCAGCACGGCTAGCGGGTTCAACGAGCAGTACTTC	CASTASGFNEQYF	13	TRBJ2-7	NA	TRBV6-6	TRBD2
TGTGCCAGCAGCTTCGGGACCGAAATTTACAATGAGCAGTTCTTC	CASSFGTEIYNEQFF	15	TRBJ2-1	NA	TRBV5-4	NA
TGCGCCAGCAGCCGGAATCCGGGACAGTTCACAGATACGCAGTATTTT	CASSRNPGQFTDTQYF	16	TRBJ2-3	NA	TRBV5-1	TRBD1
TGTGCCAGCAGTGAATCCGGCAGGGACTACGAGCAGTACTTC	CASSESGRDYEQYF	14	TRBJ2-7	once	TRBV25-1	NA
TGTGCCAGCAGTCTAATATCGACAGGGGGCAAAGGTTTCTTC	CASSLISTGGKGFF	14	TRBJ2-4	few	TRBV2	TRBD1
TGTGCCAGCAGCCCTACTAGGGGGGTTAGGAGTGAAAAACTGTTTTTT	CASSPTRGVRSEKLFF	16	TRBJ1-4	NA	TRBV7-2	NA
TGCGCCAGCAGCCCAGGGATGGACGGCCCCCGGGACCTCCACTTT	CASSPGMDGPRDLHF	15	TRBJ1-6	NA	TRBV4-1	NA
TGTGCCAGCAGCTTAGAAGCGGGACCTTTCTACGAGCAGTACTTC	CASSLEAGPFYEQYF	15	TRBJ2-7	NA	TRBV11-2	TRBD2
TGTGCCAGCAGCTTACGCCCGGAGGGCCATGAGCAGTTCTTC	CASSLRPEGHEQFF	14	TRBJ2-1	NA	TRBV7-6	NA